The clone carrying this T cell receptor beta chain was counted a single time. The germline gives CDR1 SNHLY, CDR2 FYNNEI. This CDR3 comprises 14 residues. V lost 6 bases to trimming and J lost 5 bases, with 16 bases between them. This specimen comes from a study of blood T cell repertoires in COVID-19. Study at large: The analysed material was cDNA or gDNA that came from T cells, B-cell-depleted T cells, or PBMCs.

The data were produced by immunoSEQ multiplex PCR, yet TCRdb's version contains in-frame clones alone and is incomplete. The sample carries roughly 290,000 clones, roughly 89% recorded once. This receptor was taken from a man aged 25-45 years with acute or convalescent COVID-19. Specimen: peripheral blood. The chain is built from TRBV2 and TRBJ1-1; D perhaps matches TRBD1 (6 bases). This chain's CDR3 is CASSVTGIITEAFF. The CDR3, as DNA: TGTGCCAGCAGCGTAACAGGGATTATTACTGAAGCTTTCTTT.